These 22 T cell receptor beta chains came from one sample sequenced in a study of blood T cell repertoires in COVID-19. Profiled with immunoSEQ multiplex PCR; TCRdb holds only in-frame clones, not every one. The sample lists 40,000 to 45,000 clones; roughly nine tenths were seen once. Sequencing used peripheral blood. These receptors were taken from a human donor in a cohort sampled during active COVID-19.

The chain is built from TRBV5-1 and TRBJ1-2; the match to TRBD1 covers 8 bases. CDR3 length: 15 amino acids. CDR1 and CDR2 from the germline V gene are SGHRS and YFSETQ. The V gene end was trimmed by 3 bases and the J gene end by 4 bases; junction bases not matched to a gene: 8. The chain's CDR3 is CASSSLQGAGYGYTF. The CDR3 bases are TGCGCCAGCAGCTCTCTTCAGGGGGCGGGCTATGGCTACACCTTC.

The rearrangement uses TRBV19 and TRBJ1-5, with D tentatively TRBD1 (5 bases). The CDR3 has 14 residues. The germline V and J ends were trimmed by 4 bases and 5 bases, with 12 bases remaining between them. The germline gives CDR1 LNHDA, CDR2 SQIVND (reference sequence). The CDR3 is CASSNDGGDQPQHF. The CDR3 bases are TGTGCCAGTAGTAACGACGGGGGTGATCAGCCCCAGCATTTT.

The rearrangement uses TRBV5-5 and TRBJ2-2; TRBD2 agrees at 7 bases. The V segment lost 5 bases and the J segment 6 bases; nucleotides outside the gene matches: 10. The CDR3 runs 15 residues. Per germline, CDR1 SGHKS and CDR2 YYEKEE (reference sequence). For the CDR3, the DNA is TGTGCCAGCAGGCCCGGGGGGTTACTGTCCGGGGAGCTGTTTTTT. The encoded protein is CASRPGGLLSGELFF.

The V call is TRBV6-5, the J call TRBJ1-6; 7 bases are shared with TRBD1. Germline V gene data show CDR1 as MNHEY and CDR2 as SVGAGI. This CDR3 region has 12 residues. The V gene end was trimmed by 8 bases and the J gene end by 7 bases; junction bases not matched to a gene: 2. CDR3 sequence: CASGRGNSPLHF. The CDR3 DNA is TGTGCCAGCGGCAGGGGGAATTCACCCCTCCACTTT.

This clone occurred a few times. The rearrangement joins TRBV19 to TRBJ2-5, with D possibly matching TRBD1 (5 bases). The CDR3 runs 13 residues. Trimming removed 7 bases at V and 7 bases at J, with 16 bases between. Germline values: CDR1 LNHDA, CDR2 SQIVND (reference sequence). The CDR3 loop reads CASNYWGEGTQYF. The CDR3 DNA sequence: TGTGCCAGTAATTACTGGGGCGAAGGGACCCAGTACTTC.

V and J are TRBV12-5 and TRBJ2-3, with TRBD2 matching over 10 bases. The CDR3 sequence is 20 residues long. V was clipped by 4 bases and J by 3 bases; unmatched bases: 19. Germline lookup yields CDR1 LGHNT and CDR2 FRNRAP. CDR3 in amino acids: CASGSTRSRLAGVGTDTQYF. The CDR3 DNA reads as TGTGCTAGTGGTTCGACCCGGAGTCGGCTAGCGGGAGTTGGGACAGATACGCAGTATTTT.

This chain connects TRBV10-3 to TRBJ2-2; 9 bases fit TRBD2. V trimming: 9 bases; J trimming: 2 bases; junction bases outside the gene matches: 4. The CDR3 runs to 14 residues. Germline CDR1 reads ENHRY; CDR2 reads SYGVKD. The CDR3 reads CAIGGGANTGELFF. DNA of the CDR3: TGTGCCATAGGCGGGGGGGCCAACACCGGGGAGCTGTTTTTT.

The genes are TRBV5-1 and TRBJ2-1, with 14 nucleotides matching TRBD2. CDR3 length: 16 amino acids. The germline V gene has CDR1 SGHRS and CDR2 YFSETQ. The ends lost 4 bases at V and 5 bases at J; junction bases unmatched: 5. The CDR3: CASSPGTSGGNNEQFF. The CDR3 DNA sequence: TGCGCCAGCAGCCCCGGGACTAGCGGGGGAAACAATGAGCAGTTCTTC.

This CDR3 reads CASFWRAAYNEQFF. CDR3 bases: TGTGCCAGCTTTTGGCGGGCAGCCTACAATGAGCAGTTCTTC. This rearrangement joins TRBV19 to TRBJ2-1; possibly TRBD2 for D (5 bases). V dropped 9 bases and J dropped 2 bases, with 14 bases sitting between them. In germline, CDR1 is LNHDA, CDR2 SQIVND (reference sequence). The CDR3 has 14 amino acids.

V and J are TRBV19 and TRBJ2-1; 14 nucleotides match TRBD2. The CDR3 sequence is 15 residues long. With V trimmed by 6 bases and J by 10 bases, 8 bases remained unmatched. CDR1 and CDR2 from the germline V gene are LNHDA and SQIVND (reference sequence). The CDR3 DNA sequence: TGTGCCAGTAGAACCGGACTAGCGGGAGGTCAGGAGCAGTTCTTC. Protein: CASRTGLAGGQEQFF.

V gene TRBV19 combines with J gene TRBJ2-7; weak D call: TRBD2 (7 bases). CDR3 length: 13 residues. Trimming removed 5 bases from V and 6 bases from J, with 14 bases in between. Germline V gene sequence: CDR1 LNHDA, CDR2 SQIVND (reference sequence). CDR3 loop: CASSAGAGLEQYF. In DNA, the CDR3 is TGTGCCAGTAGTGCGGGGGCAGGGCTCGAGCAGTACTTC.

This chain links TRBV7-6 with TRBJ2-2; TRBD1 matches 7 bases. The junction had 9 bases not matched to a gene; V was cut back by 6 bases and J by 5 bases. The CDR3 consists of 15 residues. CDR1 is SGHVS and CDR2 is FNYEAQ in the germline V gene. Written as DNA, the CDR3 is TGTGCCAGCAGATCACAGGGGAGTGGAACCGGGGAGCTGTTTTTT. Translating it yields CASRSQGSGTGELFF.

This clone appeared a few times. CDR3 DNA sequence: TGTGCCAGTAGTATTGCGGGACAGGGAGCCTACGAGCAGTACTTC. Its protein is CASSIAGQGAYEQYF. The chain couples TRBV19 to TRBJ2-7; TRBD1 matches at 9 bases. Germline CDR1 and CDR2: LNHDA and SQIVND (reference sequence). The J segment lost 2 bases and the V segment lost 3 bases, leaving 5 bases of the junction unmatched. The CDR3 covers 15 residues.

The V call is TRBV7-6, the J call TRBJ2-3, with 7 bases aligning to TRBD2. Germline V gene lookup returns CDR1 SGHVS and CDR2 FNYEAQ. This CDR3 has 15 residues. V was clipped by 5 bases and J by 2 bases; unmatched bases: 7. CDR3 sequence reads: CASSPSGTLTDTQYF. The CDR3 DNA reads as TGTGCCAGCAGCCCAAGCGGGACCCTCACAGATACGCAGTATTTT.

V gene TRBV29-1 combines with J gene TRBJ2-5, with D perhaps matching TRBD1 (5 bases). The CDR3 covers 13 residues. The germline CDR1 and CDR2 sequences are SQVTM and ANQGSEA. V lost 4 bases, J lost 3 bases, and 12 bases lay in between. The DNA for the CDR3 is TGCAGCGTTGGGTGGGGCGGAGAAGAGACCCAGTACTTC. This gives the protein CSVGWGGEETQYF.

The chain couples TRBV15 to TRBJ1-2; D may be TRBD1 (5 bases). The germline V gene encodes CDR1 LNHNV and CDR2 YYDKDF (reference sequence). The CDR3 is made up of 14 amino acids. V was clipped by 0 bases and J by 8 bases, with 13 bases between them. This CDR3 is CATSRESGGEGYTF. Here the CDR3 DNA reads TGTGCCACCAGCAGAGAATCGGGGGGTGAAGGCTACACCTTC.

The V and J genes are TRBV10-3 and TRBJ2-1, with 7 bases that match TRBD2. Germline CDR1 and CDR2: ENHRY and SYGVKD. The CDR3 totals 17 residues. V shed 5 bases, J shed 0 bases, and the junction held 10 bases outside the gene matches. In nucleotides, the CDR3 is TGTGCCATCAGTTTTAAGATGGGCGGGAGCTCCTACAATGAGCAGTTCTTC. This gives the protein CAISFKMGGSSYNEQFF.

V usage is TRBV6-5 and J usage is TRBJ2-1; tentative D call: TRBD2 (5 bases). Trimming removed 2 bases at V and 12 bases at J, with 14 bases between. The CDR3 length is 13 residues. Per germline, CDR1 MNHEY and CDR2 SVGAGI. CDR3 DNA sequence: TGTGCCAGCAGTTACGGCCAGTCAGGACTGCAGTTCTTC. Protein product: CASSYGQSGLQFF.

Here the CDR3 DNA reads TGTGCCAGTAGTCCCGGGACTAGCGGGGCAAGCTCCTACAATGAGCAGTTCTTC. Translated, it gives CASSPGTSGASSYNEQFF. The chain is built from TRBV19 and TRBJ2-1; TRBD2 aligns across 13 bases. This CDR3 region has 18 residues. The V segment lost 5 bases and the J segment 0 bases; nucleotides outside the gene matches: 7. CDR1 LNHDA and CDR2 SQIVND come from the germline V gene (reference sequence).

The genes are TRBV30 and TRBJ1-2, with D unresolved. The V end lost 0 bases, the J end lost 4 bases, and 9 bases lay between the germline ends. The CDR3 runs to 13 residues. Germline-derived CDR1 and CDR2 are GTSNPN and SVGIG (reference sequence). The CDR3 region has the DNA TGTGCCTGGAGTGTAGGGAGATTCTATGGCTACACCTTC. This gives the protein CAWSVGRFYGYTF.

V and J are TRBV10-3 and TRBJ2-5; no definite D call. The ends were cut back, 0 bases at V and 4 bases at J, with 12 bases in the middle. Germline V gene data show CDR1 as ENHRY and CDR2 as SYGVKD. There are 15 residues in the CDR3. The CDR3 sequence: CAISESASSAETQYF. The CDR3 DNA sequence: TGTGCCATCAGTGAGTCGGCCTCCAGCGCAGAGACCCAGTACTTC.

The chain uses TRBV6-1 and TRBJ2-1; TRBD1 aligns across 11 bases. There are 17 residues in the CDR3. Germline-derived CDR1 and CDR2 are MNHNS and SASEGT. V was pared by 4 bases and J by 4 bases, with 9 bases of the junction left unmatched. CDR3 nucleotides: TGTGCCAGCAGTGTCTTCGCCGGGACAGGGGGATACAATGAGCAGTTCTTC. Its translation: CASSVFAGTGGYNEQFF.